Listed here are 7 T cell receptor beta chains from one sample, sequenced in a study of T-cell reconstitution after alpha-beta-depleted transplantation in children. For TCRbeta, the library was prepared with unique molecular identifiers. TCRdb called the PCR reads again in MiXCR, with one record for every CDR3 protein. The sample yields about 830,000 distinct CDR3 sequences, less than 20% seen once. The starting material was PBMCs, mostly from graft donor cells, obtained 360 days after TCRalphabeta/CD19-depleted stem cell transplant. Source of these receptors: a male patient aged 10 to 17 who had a stem cell transplant for acute lymphoblastic leukemia, so the T cells may come from the graft donor.

This clonotype was seen only a few times. The chain recombines TRBV25-1 with TRBJ2-1, with D possibly TRBD1 on 6 matching bases. CDR1 is MGHDK and CDR2 is SYGVNS in the germline V gene. CDR3 size: 18 residues. Trimming took off 5 bases at V and 8 bases at J, with 28 bases between the two ends. In nucleotides, the CDR3 is TGTGCCAGCAGTTCGCCTCCCACCCGGCGAGGGGGTAAACATGAGCAGTTCTTC. Translating it yields CASSSPPTRRGGKHEQFF. The whole variable domain, remainder taken from reference TRBV25-1 and TRBJ2-1, is EADIYQTPRYLVIGTGKKITLECSQTMGHDKMYWYQQDPGMELHLIHYSYGVNSTEKGDLSSESTVSRIRTEHFPLTLESARPSHTSQYLCASSSPPTRRGGKHEQFFGPGTRLTVL.

This clonotype was found many times. The chain recombines TRBV5-1 with TRBJ1-1; D uncertain. Per the germline V gene, CDR1 is SGHRS and CDR2 is YFSETQ. V gave up 0 bases and J gave up 1 base, with 13 bases separating them. The CDR3 runs 16 residues. CDR3 amino acids: CASSLVAGRANTEAFF. DNA for the CDR3: TGCGCCAGCAGCTTGGTGGCAGGTCGAGCGAACACTGAAGCTTTCTTT.

The rearrangement joins TRBV11-2 to TRBJ1-5; 7 positions match TRBD1. The CDR3 extends over 21 amino acids. CDR1 and CDR2 (germline): SGHAT, FQNNGV. The V and J ends lost 2 bases and 0 bases, in that order; junction bases with no gene match: 19. CDR3 sequence: CASSLIKDFRDRFYSNQPQHF. CDR3 DNA: TGTGCCAGCAGCTTAATTAAGGACTTCCGGGACAGATTTTATAGCAATCAGCCCCAGCATTTT.

This chain links TRBV10-2 with TRBJ2-1; D unresolved. CDR3 length equals 14 residues. Germline V CDR1 and CDR2: WSHSY, SAAADI. V lost 8 bases, J lost 0 bases, and 11 bases lay in between. The CDR3 loop reads CASLVRFSYNEQFF. CDR3 bases: TGCGCCAGCTTAGTGAGGTTCTCCTACAATGAGCAGTTCTTC.

The table lists this clonotype with a few counts. The rearrangement links TRBV11-2 to TRBJ2-5, with 10 bases fitting TRBD1. The CDR3 has 14 residues. Unmatched junction bases numbered 7, after V lost 5 bases and J lost 7 bases. CDR1 SGHAT and CDR2 FQNNGV come from the germline V gene. The CDR3 DNA reads TGTGCCAGCAGCCAACGGACAGGGGGAGGGACCCAGTACTTC. Translation: CASSQRTGGGTQYF.

This rearrangement joins TRBV29-1 to TRBJ2-2; no reliable D call. The CDR3 is 14 amino acids. The germline gives CDR1 SQVTM, CDR2 ANQGSEA. V was trimmed by 0 bases and J by 5 bases, leaving 10 bases between them. The CDR3 DNA reads as TGCAGCGTTGAAGATCAAGTAGGGACCGGGGAGCTGTTTTTT. Encoded protein: CSVEDQVGTGELFF.

The CDR3 coding sequence is TGCGCCAGCAGCTTGGGGGCTAGCGGGAGGGCCTCTGAGCAGTTCTTC. Its protein product is CASSLGASGRASEQFF. The gene calls are TRBV5-1 and TRBJ2-1; 12 bases are shared with TRBD2. Germline-derived CDR1 and CDR2 are SGHRS and YFSETQ. Unmatched junction bases numbered 7, after V lost 0 bases and J lost 9 bases. This CDR3 is built from 16 residues.